These 20 T cell receptor beta chains originate from one sample sequenced in a study of blood T cells in healthy people across ages. Sample-barcoded 5' priming and a J-beta primer mix drove a second PCR of about 6 to 12 cycles. TCRdb re-called the 5' RACE reads through MiXCR, storing one row per CDR3 protein. The sample has approximately 1.5 million distinct CDR3 sequences, 40% to 45% seen once; the top ten hold about 4.1%. Sequencing was done on a sample of blood. These receptors were obtained from a woman under 30 in good health.

The V gene is TRBV20-1, the J gene TRBJ2-7; maybe TRBD2 (6 bases). The CDR3 runs 15 residues. CDR1 is DFQATT and CDR2 is SNEGSKA in the germline V gene (reference sequence). V lost 6 bases to trimming and J lost 0 bases, with 18 bases between them. The CDR3 reads CSAQPGTQSSYEQYF. CDR3 DNA: TGCAGTGCGCAGCCCGGGACTCAAAGCTCCTACGAGCAGTACTTC.

V usage is TRBV6-6 and J usage is TRBJ2-1; D unresolved. This CDR3 region has 15 residues. Trimming removed 6 bases at V and 0 bases at J, with 12 bases between. Germline values: CDR1 MNHNY, CDR2 SVGAGI (reference sequence). CDR3 sequence (DNA): TGTGCCAGCAGATTTACCGCAAGCTCCTACAATGAGCAGTTCTTC. Translation gives CASRFTASSYNEQFF.

On this clonotype itself: An end of the junction differs from the germline gene, which may be a read error. V usage is TRBV20-1 and J usage is TRBJ2-4; D gene ambiguous. Germline loops: CDR1 DFQATT, CDR2 SNEGSKA (reference sequence). The CDR3 length is 15 residues. The CDR3: CSASRASSPKNIQYF. CDR3 nucleotides: TGCAGTGCTAGTAGGGCTTCCTCGCCCAAAAATATTCAGTACTTC.

This clonotype has just a few counts. The gene calls are TRBV4-3 and TRBJ2-1; D not certain. The CDR3 is 13 residues long. V lost 0 bases, J lost 10 bases, and 10 bases lay in between. The V gene's germline CDR1 is LGHNA and CDR2 YSLEER. CDR3: CASSQEPFGEQFF. The CDR3 DNA reads as TGCGCCAGCAGCCAAGAACCGTTCGGGGAGCAGTTCTTC.

Notes on this clonotype: Since a much larger clone is just one base distant, this may be a read error. This chain joins TRBV7-9 and TRBJ1-2; unclear D gene. The CDR3 consists of 13 residues. The germline CDR1 and CDR2 sequences are SEHNR and FQNEAQ (reference sequence). The CDR3 spells CACSLPGYYGYTF. DNA of the CDR3: TGTGCCTGCAGCTTACCAGGATATTATGGCTACACCTTC.

This chain links TRBV2 with TRBJ2-3, with 7 bases fitting TRBD2. With 7 bases clipped from V and 2 bases from J, the junction kept 6 bases outside the gene matches. Germline values: CDR1 SNHLY, CDR2 FYNNEI. The CDR3 spans 14 residues. The CDR3 sequence is CASKVERDTDTQYF. The DNA for the CDR3 is TGTGCCAGCAAGGTGGAGCGGGACACAGATACGCAGTATTTT. Together with reference TRBV2 and TRBJ2-3, the CDR3 gives the full variable domain: EPEVTQTPSHQVTQMGQEVILRCVPISNHLYFYWYRQILGQKVEFLVSFYNNEISEKSEIFDDQFSVERPDGSNFTLKIRSTKLEDSAMYFCASKVERDTDTQYFGPGTRLTVL.

Only a few counts were recorded for this clonotype. The chain has TRBV4-3 and TRBJ2-5, with 8 bases fitting TRBD2. The J segment lost 5 bases and the V segment lost 0 bases, leaving 11 bases of the junction unmatched. The germline V gene has CDR1 LGHNA and CDR2 YSLEER. The CDR3 loop spans 17 amino acids. CDR3 region: CASSQDLVAGSGETQYF. CDR3 bases: TGCGCCAGCAGCCAAGATTTGGTAGCGGGGTCTGGGGAGACCCAGTACTTC.

In nucleotides, the CDR3 is TGTGCCATCAGCGAGACTAGCGGCCCCACAGATACGCAGTATTTT. Translation gives CAISETSGPTDTQYF. The chain links TRBV10-3 to TRBJ2-3, with 9 nucleotides matching TRBD2. Germline V CDR1 and CDR2: ENHRY, SYGVKD. V shed 6 bases and J 2 bases; nucleotides not matched to a gene: 6. The CDR3 has 15 amino acids.

As regards this clonotype: One junction end disagrees with the germline gene, perhaps due to a read error. CDR3 DNA sequence: TGTGCCCGCAGCCCACCAGGGGCCACTAATGAAAAACTGTTTTTT. Residues: CARSPPGATNEKLFF. This rearrangement joins TRBV3-1 to TRBJ1-4, with D maybe TRBD1 (6 bases). This CDR3 is 15 amino acids long. The germline CDR1 and CDR2 sequences are LGHDT and YNNKEL (reference sequence).

This rearrangement joins TRBV6-4 to TRBJ2-1; the match to TRBD2 covers 14 bases. V lost 8 bases to trimming and J lost 9 bases; unmatched junction nucleotides: 12. The CDR3 covers 16 residues. CDR1 and CDR2 from the germline V gene are MRHNA and SNTAGT. This CDR3 is CASSNPTSGRAREQFF. The CDR3 bases are TGTGCCAGCTCGAACCCGACTAGCGGGAGGGCGCGTGAGCAGTTCTTC.

This clonotype showed up just a few times. The chain has TRBV5-1 and TRBJ2-4; D is perhaps TRBD1 or TRBD2 (5 bases each). Germline CDR1 SGHRS, CDR2 YFSETQ. There are 13 residues in the CDR3. V lost 4 bases, J lost 6 bases, and 11 bases lay in between. The CDR3 DNA reads TGCGCCAGCAGCCCAGAGAGGGGAAACATTCAGTACTTC. Translated: CASSPERGNIQYF.

Note on this clonotype: The junction departs from the called germline gene at one end, perhaps through a read error. This chain links TRBV10-3 with TRBJ2-5; TRBD1 agrees at 9 bases. Germline V gene lookup returns CDR1 ENHRY and CDR2 SYGVKD. The CDR3 covers 15 residues. CDR3 DNA sequence: TGTACCATCGGTGAGTCTGGGACAGGGTTCAATGAGCAGTACTTC. As protein: CTIGESGTGFNEQYF.

The rearrangement joins TRBV7-9 to TRBJ1-4; 8 positions match TRBD1. The CDR3 runs 15 residues. Germline V gene data show CDR1 as SEHNR and CDR2 as FQNEAQ (reference sequence). After removal of 5 bases from V and 12 bases from J, the junction contained 14 bases not matched to a gene. Here the CDR3 DNA reads TGTGCCAGCAGCACGAACAGGGGGATAGAGGGGGAACTGTTTTTT. It encodes CASSTNRGIEGELFF. Looking up the rest from reference TRBV7-9 and TRBJ1-4 gives the full variable domain: DTGVSQNPRHKITKRGQNVTFRCDPISEHNRLYWYRQTLGQGPEFLTYFQNEAQLEKSRLLSDRFSAERPKGSFSTLEIQRTEQGDSAMYLCASSTNRGIEGELFFGSGTQLSVL.

This rearrangement joins TRBV9 to TRBJ2-1, with D tentatively TRBD1 or TRBD2 (6 bases each). The germline CDR1 and CDR2 sequences are SGDLS and YYNGEE. Trimming took 2 bases from V and 5 from J, leaving 20 bases between them. The CDR3 sequence is 17 residues long. For the CDR3, the DNA is TGTGCCAGCAGCGTCGAGTCTAGGAGGGGGGCCCACAATGAGCAGTTCTTC. This gives the protein CASSVESRRGAHNEQFF.

A remark on this clonotype: Mismatch with germline at one junction end may stem from a read error. The chain carries TRBV29-1 and TRBJ1-2; D is undetermined. The V gene's germline CDR1 is SQVTM and CDR2 ANQGSEA. This CDR3 comprises 12 residues. The CDR3 spells CSVEGATHSYTF. The CDR3 region has the DNA TGCAGCGTGGAAGGAGCTACCCACAGCTACACCTTC.

The chain is built from TRBV5-6 and TRBJ2-4; maybe TRBD1 (7 bases). Trimming took 6 bases from V and 5 from J, leaving 21 bases between them. The germline V gene has CDR1 SGHDT and CDR2 YYEEEE. This CDR3 has 16 amino acids. CDR3 loop: CASTNVAGQLQNIQYF. CDR3 DNA: TGTGCCAGCACTAACGTTGCGGGACAGCTCCAAAACATTCAGTACTTC.

The chain has TRBV11-1 and TRBJ2-7; 7 bases are a match to TRBD1. The CDR3 has 16 residues. Losses at the gene ends were 4 bases for V and 2 bases for J; bases not matched to a gene: 11. Germline V gene lookup returns CDR1 SGHAT and CDR2 FQDESV (reference sequence). The DNA of the CDR3 is TGTGCCAGCAGCTCGACGAACCGGGACAGACCCTACGAGCAGTACTTC. Its protein product is CASSSTNRDRPYEQYF. The variable domain in full, with the rest retrieved from reference TRBV11-1 and TRBJ2-7, is EAEVAQSPRYKITEKSQAVAFWCDPISGHATLYWYRQILGQGPELLVQFQDESVVDDSQLPKDRFSAERLKGVDSTLKIQPAELGDSAMYLCASSSTNRDRPYEQYFGPGTRLTVT.

This chain uses TRBV2 with TRBJ2-1; a possible D gene is TRBD2 (5 bases). CDR3 length: 16 residues. From germline, CDR1 is SNHLY and CDR2 FYNNEI. Trimming took 1 base from V and 0 from J, leaving 10 bases between them. This chain's CDR3 is CASSEGRTVSYNEQFF. In nucleotides, the CDR3 is TGTGCCAGCAGTGAAGGGAGGACGGTCTCCTACAATGAGCAGTTCTTC.

The chain carries TRBV10-3 and TRBJ1-1, with TRBD1 identical over 7 bases. The CDR3 runs 15 residues. The V segment lost 4 bases and the J segment 1 base; nucleotides outside the gene matches: 6. Germline V lookup: CDR1 ENHRY, CDR2 SYGVKD. This CDR3 is CAISALTGRNTEAFF. CDR3 nucleotides: TGTGCCATCAGTGCATTGACAGGGAGGAACACTGAAGCTTTCTTT.

This clonotype was detected only a few times. The chain uses TRBV6-6 and TRBJ2-2; perhaps D is TRBD1 or TRBD2 (5 bases each). V was shortened by 5 bases and J by 5 bases, with 12 bases between the two germline ends. The length of the CDR3 is 14 residues. CDR1 is MNHNY and CDR2 is SVGAGI in the germline V gene (reference sequence). The chain's CDR3 is CASSRQEGTGELFF. The CDR3 bases are TGTGCCAGCAGTAGACAAGAGGGGACCGGGGAGCTGTTTTTT.